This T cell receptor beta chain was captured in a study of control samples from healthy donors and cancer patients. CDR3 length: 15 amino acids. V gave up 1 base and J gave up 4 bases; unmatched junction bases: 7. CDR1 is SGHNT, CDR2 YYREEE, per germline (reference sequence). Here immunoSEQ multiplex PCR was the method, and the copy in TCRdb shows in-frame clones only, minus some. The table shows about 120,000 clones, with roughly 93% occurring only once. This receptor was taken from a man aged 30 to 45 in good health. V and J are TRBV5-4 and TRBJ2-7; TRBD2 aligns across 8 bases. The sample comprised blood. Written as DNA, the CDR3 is TGTGCCAGCAGCTTGAAGGGCGGGGGGTTATACGAGCAGTACGTC. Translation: CASSLKGGGLYEQYV.